The 28 T cell receptor beta chains presented below share a single source sample, sequenced in a study of blood T cell repertoires in COVID-19. Here immunoSEQ multiplex PCR was the method, and the copy in TCRdb shows in-frame clones only, minus some. The data show around 200,000 clones, 90% seen once. Sequences were obtained from PBMCs or T cells enriched from blood (not recorded which). Source of these receptors: a man younger than 40 who had recovered from COVID-19.

A single count supports this clone. This chain joins TRBV27 and TRBJ2-7, with 8 bases aligning to TRBD1. V dropped 5 bases and J dropped 2; count of bases not matched to a gene: 2. Germline CDR1 reads MNHEY; CDR2 reads SMNVEV (reference sequence). The CDR3 consists of 13 residues. In nucleotides, the CDR3 is TGTGCCAGCAGTCCGGGACAGGCCTACGAGCAGTACTTC. Translating it yields CASSPGQAYEQYF.

The chain carries TRBV11-2 and TRBJ1-2; D is uncertain. In germline, CDR1 is SGHAT, CDR2 FQNNGV. This CDR3 contains 12 residues. Trimming took off 5 bases at V and 7 bases at J, with 11 bases between the two ends. The CDR3 here is CASSQARSGYTF. The CDR3 DNA reads TGTGCCAGCAGCCAAGCCCGGTCTGGCTACACCTTC.

V gene TRBV6-5 combines with J gene TRBJ2-1; 9 bases align to TRBD2. This CDR3 spans 14 amino acids. V dropped 6 bases and J dropped 4; count of bases not matched to a gene: 4. In germline, CDR1 is MNHEY, CDR2 SVGAGI. In DNA form, the CDR3 reads TGTGCCAGCAGGCGGGAGGGTGTTTACAATGAGCAGTTCTTC. Its protein product is CASRREGVYNEQFF.

The rearrangement joins TRBV7-2 to TRBJ2-7, with 9 bases lining up with TRBD1. The CDR3 has 14 amino acids. V trimming: 3 bases; J trimming: 5 bases; junction bases outside the gene matches: 5. Germline CDR1 and CDR2: SGHTA and FQGNSA. The CDR3 DNA reads TGTGCCAGCAGCTTCCGGGACAGGGCCGACGAGCAGTACTTC. Translated, it gives CASSFRDRADEQYF.

The V gene is TRBV6-5, the J gene TRBJ2-7; 10 nucleotides agree with TRBD1. The CDR3 loop spans 12 amino acids. Germline V gives CDR1 MNHEY, CDR2 SVGAGI. Trimming at V came to 8 bases and at J to 4 bases, leaving 2 bases not matched to a gene. The CDR3 is CASWDRGYEQYF. In DNA, the CDR3 is TGTGCCAGCTGGGACAGGGGATACGAGCAGTACTTC.

The chain employs TRBV14 and TRBJ2-5; 11 bases agree with TRBD1. The CDR3 contains 15 residues. Germline CDR1 reads SGHDN; CDR2 reads FVKESK. The V segment lost 4 bases and the J segment 5 bases; nucleotides outside the gene matches: 6. The CDR3 DNA follows: TGTGCCAGCAGCCGGCGGGACAGGGGGTTGGAGACCCAGTACTTC. As protein: CASSRRDRGLETQYF.

CDR3 loop: CASSPGSYEQYF. CDR3 DNA sequence: TGTGCCAGCAGCCCCGGGAGCTACGAGCAGTACTTC. V gene TRBV6-2 or TRBV6-3 combines with J gene TRBJ2-7, with D possibly matching TRBD2 (6 bases). The CDR3 loop spans 12 amino acids. The germline gives CDR1 MNHEY, CDR2 SVGEGT. The ends were cut back, 6 bases at V and 3 bases at J, with 9 bases in the middle.

This clone was recorded once. The V and J genes are TRBV4-2 and TRBJ2-5, with a weak D call TRBD2 (5 bases). Germline CDR1 LGHNA, CDR2 YNFKEQ. V lost 0 bases to trimming and J lost 7 bases, with 12 bases between them. The CDR3 extends over 14 amino acids. Here the CDR3 reads CASSQEGEGVTQYF. For the CDR3, the DNA is TGTGCCAGCAGCCAAGAGGGAGAGGGTGTGACCCAGTACTTC.

The chain is built from TRBV6-2 or TRBV6-3 and TRBJ2-3; the D gene is possibly TRBD1 (6 bases). Trimming pared 6 bases from V and 1 base from J, leaving 20 bases between. The CDR3 is 17 amino acids. Per the germline V gene, CDR1 is MNHEY and CDR2 is SVGEGT. CDR3 protein: CASSHRSGVIGTDTQYF. CDR3 nucleotide sequence: TGTGCCAGCAGCCACCGCTCAGGGGTTATCGGCACAGATACGCAGTATTTT.

The V gene is TRBV10-2, the J gene TRBJ1-4; D unresolved. Trimming took 6 bases from V and 1 from J, leaving 3 bases between them. In germline, CDR1 is WSHSY, CDR2 SAAADI. The CDR3 sequence is 12 residues long. The CDR3 bases are TGCGCCAGCAGCATAACTAATGAAAAACTGTTTTTT. Protein: CASSITNEKLFF.

The rearrangement uses TRBV5-4 and TRBJ2-3, with D tentatively TRBD1 (5 bases). From germline, CDR1 is SGHNT and CDR2 YYREEE (reference sequence). This CDR3 spans 15 amino acids. V was shortened by 2 bases and J by 2 bases, with 12 bases between the two germline ends. The DNA for the CDR3 is TGTGCCAGCAGCTTTCAGAAGGGGTTCACAGATACGCAGTATTTT. Protein sequence: CASSFQKGFTDTQYF.

The chain is built from TRBV28 and TRBJ2-1; the D gene is possibly TRBD1 (5 bases). The CDR3 runs to 16 residues. V lost 6 bases and J lost 1, with 16 bases in between. Germline V CDR1 and CDR2: MDHEN, SYDVKM. The CDR3 here is CASRGTDMRSYNEQFF. DNA of the CDR3: TGTGCCAGCAGGGGAACGGACATGAGGTCCTACAATGAGCAGTTCTTC.

The chain employs TRBV11-3 and TRBJ2-1, with 7 positions matching TRBD1. Losses at the gene ends were 3 bases for V and 10 bases for J; bases not matched to a gene: 3. The CDR3 contains 12 residues. Germline V gene data show CDR1 as SGHNT and CDR2 as YENEEA. The DNA for the CDR3 is TGTGCCAGCAGCTTTCAGGGGGAAGAGCAGTTCTTC. It yields the protein CASSFQGEEQFF.

This chain links TRBV28 with TRBJ1-5; 8 bases are a match to TRBD1. Trimming took 6 bases from V and 1 from J; bases not matched to a gene: 8. CDR3 length: 16 amino acids. Germline lookup yields CDR1 MDHEN and CDR2 SYDVKM. This CDR3 is CASRIQGARSNQPQHF. Written as DNA, the CDR3 is TGTGCCAGCAGAATTCAGGGGGCTAGGAGCAATCAGCCCCAGCATTTT.

The chain couples TRBV6-2 or TRBV6-3 to TRBJ1-2, with D maybe TRBD1 (6 bases). Trimming pared 5 bases from V and 7 bases from J, leaving 17 bases between. This CDR3 comprises 14 residues. Germline-derived CDR1 and CDR2 are MNHEY and SVGEGT. CDR3 in amino acids: CASSPGTSVIGYTF. CDR3 DNA sequence: TGTGCCAGCAGTCCCGGGACATCCGTAATTGGCTACACCTTC.

The chain is built from TRBV12-3 or TRBV12-4 and TRBJ2-5; unclear D gene. This CDR3 comprises 11 residues. Deletions cut 4 bases from V and 5 bases from J, with 5 bases between. The CDR3 protein is CASSSLETQYF. The DNA for the CDR3 is TGTGCCAGCAGTTCCTTGGAGACCCAGTACTTC.

The V call is TRBV6-5, the J call TRBJ1-5, with D unresolved. Trimming shortened V by 6 bases and J by 2 bases, and 14 bases separated the two germline ends. The CDR3 is made up of 15 amino acids. Germline V gene lookup returns CDR1 MNHEY and CDR2 SVGAGI. The CDR3 sequence is CASSTGLGGNQPQHF. CDR3 in DNA: TGTGCCAGCAGCACCGGCCTCGGGGGCAATCAGCCCCAGCATTTT.

The V gene is TRBV18, the J gene TRBJ1-4; TRBD1 matches 7 bases. Trimming removed 0 bases from V and 8 bases from J; junction bases left unmatched: 6. CDR1 KGHSH and CDR2 LQKENI come from the germline V gene. The CDR3 is 15 amino acids. This CDR3 is CASSPPGQMGEKLFF. The CDR3, as DNA: TGTGCCAGCTCACCACCGGGACAGATGGGGGAAAAACTGTTTTTT.

V gene TRBV2 combines with J gene TRBJ1-6; 8 bases line up with TRBD1. The germline gives CDR1 SNHLY, CDR2 FYNNEI. The CDR3 has 16 residues. V lost 4 bases and J lost 2; bases outside the gene matches: 4. The CDR3 protein is CASSADRGTYNSPLHF. The DNA for the CDR3 is TGTGCCAGCAGTGCCGACAGGGGCACCTATAATTCACCCCTCCACTTT.

The chain links TRBV4-1 to TRBJ1-2; D is unresolved. This CDR3 has 15 amino acids. CDR1 is MGHRA and CDR2 is YSYEKL in the germline V gene. V was clipped by 2 bases and J by 4 bases, with 14 bases between them. The CDR3: CASSQPSGGVYGYTF. In DNA, the CDR3 is TGCGCCAGCAGCCAACCAAGCGGAGGAGTCTATGGCTACACCTTC.

The chain has TRBV7-2 and TRBJ2-7; 8 positions match TRBD1. The length of the CDR3 is 13 residues. Germline trimming cut 4 bases from V and 1 base from J; bases unmatched to any gene: 0. In germline, CDR1 is SGHTA, CDR2 FQGNSA. In DNA form, the CDR3 reads TGTGCCAGCAGCTGGACAGGGTCCTACGAGCAGTACTTC. Residues: CASSWTGSYEQYF.

CDR3 nucleotides: TGTGCCAGCAGCAGAAGAGAGGGGGCCGGTTCACCCCTCCACTTT. It specifies CASSRREGAGSPLHF. The genes are TRBV5-4 and TRBJ1-6; the match to TRBD1 covers 7 bases. V gave up 4 bases and J gave up 9 bases; unmatched junction bases: 10. The CDR3 consists of 15 residues. Germline assignment: CDR1 SGHNT and CDR2 YYREEE (reference sequence).

This chain links TRBV7-6 with TRBJ2-2; the D gene is possibly TRBD1 (6 bases). The CDR3 sequence is 14 residues long. Germline V gene sequence: CDR1 SGHVS, CDR2 FNYEAQ. The ends were cut back, 5 bases at V and 4 bases at J, with 11 bases in the middle. For the CDR3, the DNA is TGTGCCAGCAGCCCGGACAGATCCACCGGGGAGCTGTTTTTT. It codes for CASSPDRSTGELFF.

This clone occurred a few times. This rearrangement joins TRBV10-1 to TRBJ1-1; unclear D gene. Germline V gene data show CDR1 as WNHNN and CDR2 as SYGVQD (reference sequence). V lost 4 bases and J lost 11, with 14 bases in between. The CDR3 contains 12 residues. The CDR3 DNA reads as TGCGCCAGCAGTGGTACCCGGGTCGCGGCTTTCTTT. It specifies CASSGTRVAAFF.

The chain employs TRBV4-3 and TRBJ2-7; TRBD2 matches 12 bases. The CDR3 length is 18 residues. Germline lookup yields CDR1 LGHNA and CDR2 YSLEER. The V segment lost 0 bases and the J segment 0 bases; nucleotides outside the gene matches: 6. CDR3 DNA sequence: TGCGCCAGCAGCCAAGATCGGGCTAGCGGGAGGGACTCCTACGAGCAGTACTTC. Its protein is CASSQDRASGRDSYEQYF.

The chain carries TRBV27 and TRBJ2-3, with a tentative D call TRBD2 (6 bases). CDR1 is MNHEY and CDR2 is SMNVEV in the germline V gene (reference sequence). The ends were cut back, 7 bases at V and 1 base at J, with 12 bases in the middle. The CDR3 sequence is 14 residues long. The chain's CDR3 is CASKLASGTDTQYF. CDR3 sequence (DNA): TGTGCCAGCAAGTTGGCTAGCGGCACAGATACGCAGTATTTT.

The chain joins TRBV19 to TRBJ1-2, with 7 bases identical to TRBD1. The CDR3 loop spans 14 amino acids. Trimming at V came to 7 bases and at J to 2 bases, leaving 7 bases not matched to a gene. The germline V gene encodes CDR1 LNHDA and CDR2 SQIVND (reference sequence). The CDR3 region is CASIGTDRNYGYTF. The CDR3 DNA follows: TGTGCCAGTATCGGGACAGACCGAAACTATGGCTACACCTTC.

The chain carries TRBV24-1 and TRBJ2-5; the D is unclear. Germline lookup yields CDR1 KGHDR and CDR2 SFDVKD. This CDR3 has 15 residues. The V and J ends lost 3 bases and 1 base respectively, with 11 bases between them. The CDR3 nucleotides read TGTGCCACCAGTGATCCTACAGAGATCCAAGAGACCCAGTACTTC. This translates into CATSDPTEIQETQYF.